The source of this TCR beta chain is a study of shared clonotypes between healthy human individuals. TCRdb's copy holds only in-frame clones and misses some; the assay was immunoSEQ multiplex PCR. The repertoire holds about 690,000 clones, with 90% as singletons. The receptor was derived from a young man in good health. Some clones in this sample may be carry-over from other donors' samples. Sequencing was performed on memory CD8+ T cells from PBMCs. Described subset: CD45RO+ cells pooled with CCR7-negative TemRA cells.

CDR3 coding DNA: TGTGCCAGCAGCCAGCCAGGTAGCGGGAGGCCAGATACGCAGTATTTT. It yields the protein CASSQPGSGRPDTQYF. The V and J genes are TRBV5-4 and TRBJ2-3; TRBD2 matches at 10 bases. The length of the CDR3 is 16 residues. Germline values: CDR1 SGHNT, CDR2 YYREEE (reference sequence). V was pared by 4 bases and J by 4 bases, with 9 bases of the junction left unmatched.